This T cell receptor beta chain was identified during a study of blood T cell repertoires in COVID-19. Sequenced by immunoSEQ multiplex PCR; TCRdb stores in-frame clones only, minus some. The sample has about 190,000 clones, roughly 84% seen once; the top ten hold 3.2%. This clone was counted a single time. This CDR3 has 17 amino acids. Deletions cut 6 bases from V and 7 bases from J, with 25 bases between. The germline V gene has CDR1 SNHLY and CDR2 FYNNEI. The sequenced sample consisted of PBMCs or T cells enriched from blood (not recorded which). This chain connects TRBV2 to TRBJ2-1; D perhaps matches TRBD1 (6 bases). The receptor comes from a woman aged 25 to 39 who had been exposed to COVID-19. The DNA for the CDR3 is TGTGCCAGCAGGACGATCCTATTCGTATGGGGGCGTAATGAGCAGTTCTTC. It is translated as CASRTILFVWGRNEQFF.